This TCR beta chain was captured in a study of cytomegalovirus exposure and HLA in healthy donors. The PCR employed 60 Vbeta primers together with 13 Jbeta primers. Sequenced by immunoSEQ multiplex PCR; TCRdb stores in-frame clones only, minus some. The sample lists roughly 150,000 clones, roughly 10% occurring once. The germline gives CDR1 SGHAT, CDR2 FQNNGV. The V end was cut by 5 bases, the J end by 7 bases, with 14 bases between. The CDR3 sequence is 14 residues long. What was sequenced was PBMCs. The chain uses TRBV11-2 and TRBJ2-2; no clear D gene. This receptor was identified in a man in his fifties in good health and CMV-seronegative. The CDR3, as DNA: TGTGCCAGCAGCCCACGACATATGGACGGGGAGCTGTTTTTT. Protein: CASSPRHMDGELFF.